The sequence of this T cell receptor beta chain was determined in a study of T cell responses to AZD1222 COVID-19 vaccine. Findings of the study overall: Breadth and depth of Spike-specific TCRs rose after two AZD1222 doses. Only a handful of AZD1222 recipients, roughly six in all, had baseline seropositivity. Targets within unmutated variant regions were reportedly found for nearly half of spike-specific TCRs.

This CDR3 has 18 amino acids. Germline V CDR1 and CDR2: SEHNR, FQNEAQ (reference sequence). The V and J ends lost 1 base and 1 base, in that order; junction bases with no gene match: 7. Profiled with immunoSEQ multiplex PCR; TCRdb holds only in-frame clones, not every one. This sample has roughly 140,000 clones, with approximately 92% found just once. Turning to this clone: What it recognizes is unknown.

Here the sequenced sample was peripheral blood, taken on day 0 of AZD1222 vaccination. The V and J genes are TRBV7-9 and TRBJ2-2; 9 nucleotides line up with TRBD2. The sequence was collected from an adult in good health. The CDR3 loop reads CASSLGLAGRLNTGELFF. The CDR3 nucleotides are TGTGCCAGCAGCTTAGGGCTAGCGGGACGGTTGAACACCGGGGAGCTGTTTTTT.